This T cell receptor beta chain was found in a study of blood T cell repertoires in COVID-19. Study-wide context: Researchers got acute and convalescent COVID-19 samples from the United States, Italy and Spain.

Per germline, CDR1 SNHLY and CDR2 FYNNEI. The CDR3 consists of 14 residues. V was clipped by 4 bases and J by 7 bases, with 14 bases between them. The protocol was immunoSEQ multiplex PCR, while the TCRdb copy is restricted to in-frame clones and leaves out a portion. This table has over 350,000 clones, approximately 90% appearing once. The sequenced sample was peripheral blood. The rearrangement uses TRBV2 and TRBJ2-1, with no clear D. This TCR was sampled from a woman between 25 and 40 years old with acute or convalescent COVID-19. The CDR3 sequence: CASSARAELNEQFF. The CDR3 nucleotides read TGTGCCAGCAGTGCTAGAGCAGAGCTAAATGAGCAGTTCTTC.